These 20 T cell receptor beta chains came from one sample sequenced in a study of cytomegalovirus exposure and HLA in healthy donors. The study ran its PCR with 60 Vbeta and 13 Jbeta primers. Sequencing used immunoSEQ multiplex PCR; TCRdb keeps in-frame clones, though not all of them. The table has 180,000 or so clones, 77% seen once. Specimen: PBMCs. The source of these receptors is a man aged 18 to 30 in good health and CMV-seronegative.

The rearrangement links TRBV27 to TRBJ2-3, with 14 bases aligning to TRBD2. The V gene end was trimmed by 5 bases and the J gene end by 2 bases; junction bases not matched to a gene: 9. The CDR3 has 18 amino acids. Germline assignment: CDR1 MNHEY and CDR2 SMNVEV (reference sequence). The CDR3 DNA sequence: TGTGCCAGCAGTCCCCGGACTAGCGGGGGGCTACCCACAGATACGCAGTATTTT. Translating gives CASSPRTSGGLPTDTQYF.

J is TRBJ1-1 and V is TRBV19; D is perhaps TRBD1 (6 bases). The germline V gene encodes CDR1 LNHDA and CDR2 SQIVND (reference sequence). Between the trimmed V and J ends, which lost 7 bases and 2 bases, there was a span of 20 bases. This CDR3 has 16 amino acids. The CDR3 spells CASTIEQGKKNTEAFF. Here the CDR3 DNA reads TGTGCCAGTACCATAGAACAGGGCAAAAAAAACACTGAAGCTTTCTTT.

The chain is built from TRBV4-2 and TRBJ2-7; 12 positions agree with TRBD2. J was trimmed by 1 base and V by 3 bases; bases with no gene match: 4. The CDR3 loop spans 16 amino acids. Germline CDR1 is LGHNA and CDR2 is YNFKEQ. CDR3 in amino acids: CASSQLAGGDSYEQYF. Written as DNA, the CDR3 is TGTGCCAGCAGCCAGCTAGCGGGAGGGGATTCCTACGAGCAGTACTTC.

CDR3 protein: CAWGQGGTNYGYTF. The DNA of the CDR3 is TGTGCCTGGGGACAGGGAGGGACTAACTATGGCTACACCTTC. The rearrangement joins TRBV30 to TRBJ1-2; the match to TRBD1 covers 8 bases. Germline assignment: CDR1 GTSNPN and CDR2 SVGIG (reference sequence). This CDR3 has 14 amino acids. Trimming removed 5 bases from V and 0 bases from J; junction bases left unmatched: 5.

The chain carries TRBV9 and TRBJ1-1, with 11 bases identical to TRBD1. V gave up 2 bases and J gave up 6 bases; unmatched junction bases: 6. CDR3 size: 15 residues. Per germline, CDR1 SGDLS and CDR2 YYNGEE. The CDR3 region has the DNA TGTGCCAGCAGCGTTTTGGACAGGGGGCTGTCTGAAGCTTTCTTT. It encodes CASSVLDRGLSEAFF.

The chain links TRBV4-1 to TRBJ1-5; perhaps TRBD1 as D (5 bases). V dropped 1 base and J dropped 7 bases, with 17 bases sitting between them. This CDR3 is built from 16 residues. Germline V gene sequence: CDR1 MGHRA, CDR2 YSYEKL. The CDR3: CASSQASAGIGQPQHF. In DNA form, the CDR3 reads TGCGCCAGCAGCCAAGCTTCGGCAGGGATAGGGCAGCCCCAGCATTTT.

The CDR3 is CASSYGWTAQNTEAFF. Written as DNA, the CDR3 is TGTGCCAGCAGTTATGGTTGGACAGCCCAGAACACTGAAGCTTTCTTT. The rearrangement links TRBV6-5 to TRBJ1-1, with a weak D call TRBD1 (6 bases). V lost 3 bases and J 1 base, leaving 15 bases between the germline ends. The CDR3 runs 16 residues. Per germline, CDR1 MNHEY and CDR2 SVGAGI.

The chain links TRBV23-1 to TRBJ2-5, with 10 bases that match TRBD1. TRBV23-1 carries the ORF label, with uncertain function. This CDR3 contains 19 residues. J was trimmed by 5 bases and V by 3 bases; bases with no gene match: 18. For the CDR3, the DNA is TGCGCCAGCAGTCACTTGCAGACAGGGGGCGCAGCAGTTCGGGAGACCCAGTACTTC. Translated, it gives CASSHLQTGGAAVRETQYF.

This chain connects TRBV5-6 to TRBJ2-5; D may be TRBD1 (5 bases). This CDR3 has 16 amino acids. CDR1 and CDR2 from the germline V gene are SGHDT and YYEEEE. Trimming left V 4 bases short and J 0 bases short, with 16 bases between. CDR3 amino acids: CASSAGRDSYQETQYF. The CDR3, as DNA: TGTGCCAGCAGCGCCGGCCGTGACAGCTACCAAGAGACCCAGTACTTC.

The chain employs TRBV5-1 and TRBJ2-5; the match to TRBD2 covers 12 bases. The CDR3 runs 16 residues. Germline V CDR1 and CDR2: SGHRS, YFSETQ. Losses at the gene ends were 4 bases for V and 2 bases for J; bases not matched to a gene: 6. The chain's CDR3 is CASSIGGLAGQETQYF. In DNA form, the CDR3 reads TGCGCCAGCAGCATCGGCGGACTAGCGGGACAAGAGACCCAGTACTTC. The full variable domain, its missing parts supplied by reference TRBV5-1 and TRBJ2-5, is KAGVTQTPRYLIKTRGQQVTLSCSPISGHRSVSWYQQTPGQGLQFLFEYFSETQRNKGNFPGRFSGRQFSNSRSEMNVSTLELGDSALYLCASSIGGLAGQETQYFGPGTRLLVL.

The chain links TRBV5-8 to TRBJ2-3; 7 nucleotides line up with TRBD2. V lost 4 bases, J lost 2 bases, and 22 bases stayed unmatched. Germline V gene sequence: CDR1 SGHTS, CDR2 YDEGEE. The CDR3 covers 20 residues. The CDR3 sequence: CASSLLQRAWGAGITDTQYF. CDR3 sequence (DNA): TGTGCCAGCAGCCTGCTCCAGCGAGCGTGGGGAGCGGGAATCACAGATACGCAGTATTTT. Full variable domain (remainder filled in from reference TRBV5-8 and TRBJ2-3): EAGVTQSPTHLIKTRGQQATLRCSPISGHTSVYWYQQALGLGLQFLLWYDEGEERNRGNFPPRFSGRQFPNYSSELNVNALELEDSALYLCASSLLQRAWGAGITDTQYFGPGTRLTVL.

The CDR3 region is CAWSPTVAGEQYF. The CDR3 DNA follows: TGTGCCTGGAGCCCCACGGTGGCCGGGGAGCAGTACTTC. The chain links TRBV30 to TRBJ2-7; D is ambiguous. The V gene lost 3 bases and the J gene lost 7 bases, with 16 bases spanning the gap. Germline CDR1 is GTSNPN and CDR2 is SVGIG (reference sequence). CDR3 length: 13 amino acids. Combining the CDR3 with reference TRBV30 and TRBJ2-7 gives the whole variable domain SQTIHQWPATLVQPVGSPLSLECTVEGTSNPNLYWYRQAAGRGLQLLFYSVGIGQISSEVPQNLSASRPQDRQFILSSKKLLLSDSGFYLCAWSPTVAGEQYFGPGTRLTVT.

The genes are TRBV30 and TRBJ2-1; D gene ambiguous. The CDR3 extends over 12 amino acids. CDR1 and CDR2 from the germline V gene are GTSNPN and SVGIG (reference sequence). V was trimmed by 5 bases and J by 7 bases, leaving 12 bases between them. Written as DNA, the CDR3 is TGTGCCTGGGCCGCTAGTTTTAATGAGCAGTTCTTC. It yields the protein CAWAASFNEQFF.

V usage is TRBV21-1 and J usage is TRBJ1-5; the table names TRBD1, a call not compared with the DNA. TRBV21-1 corresponds to a pseudogene. This CDR3 comprises 18 residues. CDR3 region: CASSKGAQDRGVGQPQHF. CDR3 in DNA: TGTGCCAGCAGCAAGGGAGCCCAGGACAGGGGTGTTGGTCAGCCCCAGCATTTT.

The CDR3 reads CASSLALAMNTEAFF. The CDR3 DNA is TGTGCCAGCAGCTTAGCGTTGGCCATGAACACTGAAGCTTTCTTT. This rearrangement joins TRBV7-2 to TRBJ1-1, with D unresolved. With 0 bases removed from V and 0 bases from J, the gap between germline ends came to 8 bases. CDR1 SGHTA and CDR2 FQGNSA come from the germline V gene. CDR3 size: 15 residues. The variable domain in full, completed from reference TRBV7-2 and TRBJ1-1, reads GAGVSQSPSNKVTEKGKDVELRCDPISGHTALYWYRQSLGQGLEFLIYFQGNSAPDKSGLPSDRFSAERTGGSVSTLTIQRTQQEDSAVYLCASSLALAMNTEAFFGQGTRLTVV.

The chain recombines TRBV11-3 with TRBJ2-3, with 13 bases lining up with TRBD2. The CDR3 consists of 16 residues. Germline CDR1 SGHNT, CDR2 YENEEA. J was trimmed by 2 bases and V by 8 bases; bases with no gene match: 7. Written as DNA, the CDR3 is TGTGCCAGCCGACGACTAGCGGGGGGTATCACAGATACGCAGTATTTT. Translation gives CASRRLAGGITDTQYF.

This clone has only a few counts. The chain joins TRBV19 to TRBJ2-5; 7 nucleotides align to TRBD1. V lost 5 bases and J lost 5; bases outside the gene matches: 11. The V gene's germline CDR1 is LNHDA and CDR2 SQIVND (reference sequence). The length of the CDR3 is 15 residues. CDR3 protein: CASSWEQGSVETQYF. The CDR3 region has the DNA TGTGCCAGTAGTTGGGAACAGGGGAGCGTGGAGACCCAGTACTTC. Using reference TRBV19 and TRBJ2-5 for the parts outside the CDR3, the full variable domain is DGGITQSPKYLFRKEGQNVTLSCEQNLNHDAMYWYRQDPGQGLRLIYYSQIVNDFQKGDIAEGYSVSREKKESFPLTVTSAQKNPTAFYLCASSWEQGSVETQYFGPGTRLLVL.

The V call is TRBV4-2, the J call TRBJ2-2, with 7 bases matching TRBD1. V was pared by 1 base and J by 1 base, with 0 bases of the junction left unmatched. This CDR3 is 15 amino acids long. Per germline, CDR1 LGHNA and CDR2 YNFKEQ. CDR3 region: CASSQGQGNTGELFF. The CDR3 DNA reads TGTGCCAGCAGCCAAGGACAGGGGAACACCGGGGAGCTGTTTTTT.

The rearrangement joins TRBV5-6 to TRBJ1-2, with unresolved D. This CDR3 has 14 residues. Germline V CDR1 and CDR2: SGHDT, YYEEEE. V lost 1 base, J lost 4 bases, and 11 bases lay in between. Here the CDR3 reads CASSLSGRFYGYTF. As DNA, the CDR3 is TGTGCCAGCAGCTTGTCCGGGAGATTCTATGGCTACACCTTC.

This clone showed up just a few times. V is TRBV11-2 and J is TRBJ1-5; D remains ambiguous. This CDR3 has 13 amino acids. V dropped 5 bases and J dropped 9 bases, with 14 bases sitting between them. Germline V gene data show CDR1 as SGHAT and CDR2 as FQNNGV. The CDR3 spells CASSPDWSGPQHF. The CDR3 DNA is TGTGCCAGCAGCCCCGACTGGAGTGGGCCCCAGCATTTT.